This T cell receptor beta chain is from a study of shared clonotypes between healthy human individuals (dated by TCRdb to 2019 to 2021). As for the study more broadly: The cohort included three men and a couple of women between 18 and 49 years of age. Leukapheresis yielded between about 0.85 and 10 billion PBMCs per donor. For each donor, three plates each were used for CD4 naive and CD4 memory, two plates were used for CD8 naive, and one plate was used for CD8 memory. Different laboratories and diverse techniques were used to prepare libraries and sequence TCR repertoires, to increase sequencing depth and limit assay-specific biases. The study deeply sequenced blood TCR repertoires of about 5 healthy adults to estimate repertoire size and the extent of clonotype sharing between individuals.

Study-level results and caveats: Pairwise subsampling indicated that sequencing depth was expected to affect the degree of clonotype sharing among donors. Sharing across several donors was observed for about 5% of naive CD4, about 3.2% of naive CD8, roughly 2.3% of memory CD4, and about 0.39% of memory CD8 clonotypes. Compared with non-shared clonotypes, clonotypes shared by all four sorted-subset donors had higher generation probabilities. Because the study included only a small number of donors, the genetic and exposure-history diversity represented was limited. Even with the large sequencing depth, rarefaction of the sorted-subset datasets indicated that sequencing was incomplete. Sampling was limited to blood, and TCR repertoires in tissue likely differ from TCR repertoires in blood. Naive subsets generally had larger estimated clonotype richness than memory subsets.

Regarding this clone: Its antigen remains undetermined. Base qualities are missing; no much larger clone stands one base away.

Using the deep immunoSEQ assay, TCR CDR3 regions were amplified from genomic DNA by multiplex PCR. Genomic DNA extracted from each cell subset was distributed evenly over all wells of several immunoSEQ 96-well plates, and each plate served as one replicate. For sorted subsets, each replicate PCR was loaded with roughly 190 ng genomic DNA, equivalent to 32,000 or so T cell genomes. The purified libraries were quantified using a Qubit 3.0 fluorometer, sized with a Bioanalyzer 2100, and then quantified again using the KAPA Library Quantification kit. Every immunoSEQ 96-well plate was sequenced on a separate single-read 150-cycle Illumina NextSeq 550 flow cell. Processing in the source paper ran as follows. The immunoSEQ output contained only junctional sequences without quality scores, so filtering could not match that applied to full-length reads. To assign V/J genes and CDR3, sequences were annotated using PyIR, a Python wrapper for IgBLAST v1.9, with IMGT germline references. Reads were filtered out if the reads had weak V/J assignments (E-value above 1e-6), no CDR3, stop codons, out-of-frame junctions, or ambiguous translated residues. V3J clonotypes were defined as sequences sharing the same inferred V gene, J gene, and CDR3 amino acid sequence. The percentage overlap between two repertoires was calculated by dividing the number of shared unique clonotypes by the size of the smaller repertoire. Richness of each repertoire was evaluated using RTK rarefaction, the Chao1 estimator, and Recon v2.1 estimates of unobserved clonotypes. Generation probabilities for all TCRbeta clonotypes obtained by the gDNA method from a handful of donors were computed using OLGA. TCRdb retrieved this table from immuneACCESS and kept in-frame rearrangements only. Not all clones are present; in checked studies, unresolved V genes account for under half, and no reason is known for the remainder. The D gene and trimming were derived from the DNA, and the V and J assignments and clone size from that table. This sample has about 600,000 clones in its table, and about 96% of those were observed once. 0.045% to 0.07% of the sample belongs to the ten largest clones.

Sequences SGDLS (CDR1) and YYNGEE (CDR2) are obtained from the germline V gene. From its cysteine to its phenylalanine, the CDR3 spans 16 amino acids. Solely the CDR3 DNA is kept, with 48 bases framed from the first base. Trimming removed 1 base from V and 1 base from J, leaving 14 bases between the germline ends. The donors were healthy, HIV-negative adults with no recently reported acute infections or vaccinations. All donors were Caucasian adults living in Nashville, Tennessee, USA. CD4+ T cells were enriched by magnetic negative selection, after which naive cells were positively selected on CD45RA and the negative fraction was taken as the memory subset. Blood was obtained by leukapheresis, after which PBMCs were separated by Ficoll-Histopaque density gradient centrifugation and cryopreserved in liquid nitrogen vapor phase. Purity and quantity of every magnetically sorted T cell population were checked by analytical flow cytometry. Each sorted fraction had its genomic DNA isolated and then quantified by UV absorbance on a Nanodrop 2000c.

This clonotype originated in a woman aged 25 to 45 in good health. Input material: naive CD4+ T cells sorted from blood. The cell subset or site label, as the study defines it: CD45RA+ positively selected. The V and J genes are TRBV9 and TRBJ2-5; the D gene could be TRBD1 or TRBD2, each one agreeing over 7 bases. The nucleotide sequence is TGTGCCAGCAGCGTATACAGGGGAGGGATCCAAGAGACCCAGTACTTC. Translated, it gives CASSVYRGGIQETQYF.